What follows are 3 T cell receptor beta chains derived from one specimen sequenced in a study of shared T cell receptors in the human thymus. Sequencing used immunoSEQ multiplex PCR; TCRdb keeps in-frame clones, though not all of them. The sample shows approximately 760,000 clones, 70% to 90% of them seen only once. These data also featured in a second study, about human thymus T cells.

The specimen was thymocytes. The receptors originated from a girl less than two years old with a congenital heart defect.

The V call is TRBV6-5, the J call TRBJ1-1; TRBD1 matches at 10 bases. This CDR3 spans 14 amino acids. The trim removed 6 bases at V and 1 base at J, leaving 2 bases unmatched. The germline V gene encodes CDR1 MNHEY and CDR2 SVGAGI. The CDR3 DNA sequence: TGTGCCAGCAGCGGGGACAGGGGGAACACTGAAGCTTTCTTT. It is translated as CASSGDRGNTEAFF.

The rearrangement links TRBV10-3 to TRBJ2-1, with 9 bases lining up with TRBD1. The CDR3 contains 16 residues. Germline CDR1 is ENHRY and CDR2 is SYGVKD. The junction had 4 bases not matched to a gene; V was cut back by 2 bases and J by 2 bases. This CDR3 reads CAISEDRDRAYNEQFF. CDR3 nucleotide sequence: TGTGCCATCAGTGAGGATCGGGACAGGGCCTACAATGAGCAGTTCTTC.

J is TRBJ1-2 and V is TRBV27; the D gene is possibly TRBD1 (5 bases). CDR3 length: 13 residues. V was pared by 3 bases and J by 2 bases, with 7 bases between. The V gene's germline CDR1 is MNHEY and CDR2 SMNVEV (reference sequence). The CDR3 region has the DNA TGTGCCAGCAGTTTCGGGGGGAACTATGGCTACACCTTC. It is translated as CASSFGGNYGYTF.